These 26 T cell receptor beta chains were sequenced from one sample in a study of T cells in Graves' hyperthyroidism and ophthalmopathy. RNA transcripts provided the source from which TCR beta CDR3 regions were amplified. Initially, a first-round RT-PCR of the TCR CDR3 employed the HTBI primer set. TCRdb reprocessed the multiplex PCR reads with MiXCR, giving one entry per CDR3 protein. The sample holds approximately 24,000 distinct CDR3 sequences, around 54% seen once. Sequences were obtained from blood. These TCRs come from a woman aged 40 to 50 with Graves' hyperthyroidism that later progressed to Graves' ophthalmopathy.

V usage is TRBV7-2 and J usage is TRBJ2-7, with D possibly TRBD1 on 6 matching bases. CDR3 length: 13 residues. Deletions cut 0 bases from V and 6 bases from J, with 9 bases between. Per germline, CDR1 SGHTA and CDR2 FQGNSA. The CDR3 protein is CASSLARGTEQYF. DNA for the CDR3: TGTGCCAGCAGCTTAGCGAGGGGGACCGAGCAGTACTTC.

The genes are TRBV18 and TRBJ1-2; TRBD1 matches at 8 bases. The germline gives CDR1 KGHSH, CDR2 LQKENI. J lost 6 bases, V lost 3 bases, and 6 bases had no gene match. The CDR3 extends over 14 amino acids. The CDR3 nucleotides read TGTGCCAGCTCACCTTATGACAGGGGCGATGGCTACACCTTC. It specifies CASSPYDRGDGYTF.

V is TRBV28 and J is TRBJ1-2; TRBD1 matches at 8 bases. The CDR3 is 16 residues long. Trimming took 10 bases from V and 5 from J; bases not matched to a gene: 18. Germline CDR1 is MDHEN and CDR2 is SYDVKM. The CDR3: CATQELFRGPGYGYTF. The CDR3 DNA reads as TGTGCCACCCAAGAATTGTTCAGGGGGCCGGGGTATGGCTACACCTTC.

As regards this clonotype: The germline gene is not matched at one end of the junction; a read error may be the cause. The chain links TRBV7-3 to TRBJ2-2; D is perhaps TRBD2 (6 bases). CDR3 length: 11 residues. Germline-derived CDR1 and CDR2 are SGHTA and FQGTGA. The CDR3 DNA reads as TGTGCCAGCAGCTTAAACGGGGGGCTGTTTTTT. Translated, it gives CASSLNGGLFF.

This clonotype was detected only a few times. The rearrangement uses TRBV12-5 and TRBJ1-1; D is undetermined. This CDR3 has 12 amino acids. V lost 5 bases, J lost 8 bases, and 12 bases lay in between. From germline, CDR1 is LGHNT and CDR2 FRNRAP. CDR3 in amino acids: CASGASYYEAFF. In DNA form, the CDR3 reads TGTGCTAGTGGTGCGTCCTACTACGAAGCTTTCTTT.

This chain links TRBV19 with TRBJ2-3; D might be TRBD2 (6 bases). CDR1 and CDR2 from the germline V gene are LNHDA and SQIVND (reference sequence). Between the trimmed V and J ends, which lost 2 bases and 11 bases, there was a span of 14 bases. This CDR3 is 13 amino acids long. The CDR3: CASSIIAENEQYF. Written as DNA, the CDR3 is TGTGCCAGTAGTATAATAGCGGAGAATGAGCAGTATTTT.

The CDR3, as DNA: TGCAGTGCTAGTTCCCCGGGCGGGGTGGCAGATACGCAGTATTTT. This translates into CSASSPGGVADTQYF. The V gene is TRBV20-1, the J gene TRBJ2-3; TRBD2 might be the D (6 bases). V lost 3 bases and J lost 4, with 17 bases in between. The CDR3 loop spans 15 amino acids. The germline V gene encodes CDR1 DFQATT and CDR2 SNEGSKA (reference sequence).

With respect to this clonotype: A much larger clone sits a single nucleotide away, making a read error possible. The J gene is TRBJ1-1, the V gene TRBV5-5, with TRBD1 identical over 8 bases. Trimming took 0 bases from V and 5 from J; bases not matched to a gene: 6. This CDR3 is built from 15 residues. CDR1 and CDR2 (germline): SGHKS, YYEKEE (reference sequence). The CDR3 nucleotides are TGTGCCAGCAGCTTGGCAGGGGGCTTTGGGACTGAAGCTTTCTTT. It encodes CASSLAGGFGTEAFF.

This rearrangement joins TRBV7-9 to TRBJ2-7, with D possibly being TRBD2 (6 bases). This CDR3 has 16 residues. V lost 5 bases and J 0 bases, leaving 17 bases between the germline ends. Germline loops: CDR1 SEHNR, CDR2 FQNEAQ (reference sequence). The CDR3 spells CASSRGPRLDSYEQYF. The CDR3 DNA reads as TGTGCCAGCAGCCGAGGCCCGCGACTAGACTCCTACGAGCAGTACTTC.

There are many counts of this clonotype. CDR3 region: CASSGLAGGRYEQYF. CDR3 nucleotides: TGTGCCAGCAGCGGACTAGCGGGAGGGCGCTACGAGCAGTACTTC. This chain joins TRBV6-2 or TRBV6-3 and TRBJ2-7, with TRBD2 identical over 15 bases. The junction had 3 bases not matched to a gene; V was cut back by 6 bases and J by 3 bases. This CDR3 comprises 15 residues. The germline CDR1 and CDR2 sequences are MNHEY and SVGEGT.

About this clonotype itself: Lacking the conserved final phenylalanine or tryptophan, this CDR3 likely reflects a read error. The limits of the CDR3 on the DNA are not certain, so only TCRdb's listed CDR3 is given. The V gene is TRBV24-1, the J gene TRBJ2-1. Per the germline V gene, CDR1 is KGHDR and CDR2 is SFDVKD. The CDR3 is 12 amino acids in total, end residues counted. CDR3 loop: CASSGLSNEQLS.

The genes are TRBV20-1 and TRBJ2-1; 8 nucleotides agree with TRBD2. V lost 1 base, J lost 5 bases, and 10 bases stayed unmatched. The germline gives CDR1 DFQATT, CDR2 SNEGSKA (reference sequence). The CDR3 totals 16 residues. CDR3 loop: CSARVPSAGGNNEQFF. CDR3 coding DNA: TGCAGTGCTAGAGTACCTTCGGCGGGAGGAAACAATGAGCAGTTCTTC.

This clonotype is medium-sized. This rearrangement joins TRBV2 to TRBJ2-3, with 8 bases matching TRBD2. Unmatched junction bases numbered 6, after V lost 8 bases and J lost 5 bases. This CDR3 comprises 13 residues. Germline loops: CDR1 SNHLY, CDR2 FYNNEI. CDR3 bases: TGTGCCAGCTTGACTAGCGAAGTAGATACGCAGTATTTT. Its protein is CASLTSEVDTQYF.

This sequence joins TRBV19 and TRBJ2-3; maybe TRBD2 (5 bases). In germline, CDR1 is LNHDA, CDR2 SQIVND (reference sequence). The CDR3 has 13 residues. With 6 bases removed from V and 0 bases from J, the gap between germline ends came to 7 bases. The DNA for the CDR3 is TGTGCCAGTAGAGCGGCTAGCACAGATACGCAGTATTTT. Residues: CASRAASTDTQYF.

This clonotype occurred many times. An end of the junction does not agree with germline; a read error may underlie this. The CDR3 reads CAGSQESWTVNTEAFF. The CDR3 DNA reads TGTGCCGGCAGCCAAGAATCGTGGACGGTGAACACTGAAGCTTTCTTT. The gene calls are TRBV4-2 and TRBJ1-1; D call uncertain. This CDR3 is 16 amino acids long. Germline loops: CDR1 LGHNA, CDR2 YNFKEQ.

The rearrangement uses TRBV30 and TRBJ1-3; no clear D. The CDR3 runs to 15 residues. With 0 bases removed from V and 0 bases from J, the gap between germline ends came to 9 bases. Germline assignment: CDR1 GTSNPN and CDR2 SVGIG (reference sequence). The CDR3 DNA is TGTGCCTGGAGTGTACTATGGGGCTCTGGAAACACCATATATTTT. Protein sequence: CAWSVLWGSGNTIYF.

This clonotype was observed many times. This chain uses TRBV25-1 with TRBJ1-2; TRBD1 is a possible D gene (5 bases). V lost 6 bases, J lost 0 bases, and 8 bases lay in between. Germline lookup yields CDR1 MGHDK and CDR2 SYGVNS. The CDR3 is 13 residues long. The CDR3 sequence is CASRRGANYGYTF. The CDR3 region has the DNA TGTGCCAGCAGAAGGGGAGCTAACTATGGCTACACCTTC.

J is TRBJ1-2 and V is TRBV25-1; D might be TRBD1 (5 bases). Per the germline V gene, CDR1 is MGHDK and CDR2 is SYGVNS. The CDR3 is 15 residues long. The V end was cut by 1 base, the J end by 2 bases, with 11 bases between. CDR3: CASSESGDRNYGYTF. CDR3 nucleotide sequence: TGTGCCAGCAGTGAATCTGGGGACCGAAACTATGGCTACACCTTC.

In DNA form, the CDR3 reads TGCAGCGTTGTTAACCCGGCCCCTCCCTACAATGAGCAGTTCTTC. It specifies CSVVNPAPPYNEQFF. The V call is TRBV29-1, the J call TRBJ2-1; D gene unclear. This CDR3 has 15 amino acids. Germline assignment: CDR1 SQVTM and CDR2 ANQGSEA. The germline V and J ends were trimmed by 4 bases and 2 bases, with 15 bases remaining between them.

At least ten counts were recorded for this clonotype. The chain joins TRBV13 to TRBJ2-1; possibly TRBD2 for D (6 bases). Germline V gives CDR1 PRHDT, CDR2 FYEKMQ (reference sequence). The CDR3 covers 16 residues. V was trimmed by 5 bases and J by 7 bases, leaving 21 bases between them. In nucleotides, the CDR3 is TGTGCCAGCAGCGGTCGGGGTAGCGGAGACCTAAATGAGCAGTTCTTC. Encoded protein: CASSGRGSGDLNEQFF.

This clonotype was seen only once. In nucleotides, the CDR3 is TGTGCCAGCAGTGGCTCCAGGTGGGAGCAGTACTTC. Protein: CASSGSRWEQYF. This chain links TRBV25-1 with TRBJ2-7; no firm D call. This CDR3 is built from 12 residues. V lost 4 bases to trimming and J lost 7 bases, with 11 bases between them. Germline loops: CDR1 MGHDK, CDR2 SYGVNS.

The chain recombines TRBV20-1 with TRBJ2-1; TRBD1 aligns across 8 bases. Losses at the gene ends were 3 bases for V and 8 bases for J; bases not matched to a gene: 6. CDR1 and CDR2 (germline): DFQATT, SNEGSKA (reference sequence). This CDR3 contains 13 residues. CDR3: CSARGLTGDEQFF. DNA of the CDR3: TGCAGTGCTAGGGGCCTGACAGGGGATGAGCAGTTCTTC.

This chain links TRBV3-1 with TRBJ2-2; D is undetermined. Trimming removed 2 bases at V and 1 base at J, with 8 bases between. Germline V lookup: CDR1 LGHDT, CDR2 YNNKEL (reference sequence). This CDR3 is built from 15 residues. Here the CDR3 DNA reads TGTGCCAGCAGCCAATATACCGGGAACACCGGGGAGCTGTTTTTT. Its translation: CASSQYTGNTGELFF.

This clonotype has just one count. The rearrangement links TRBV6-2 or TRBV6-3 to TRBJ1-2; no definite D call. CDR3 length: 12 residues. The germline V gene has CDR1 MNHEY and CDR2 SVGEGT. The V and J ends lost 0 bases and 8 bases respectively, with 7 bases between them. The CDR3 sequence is CASSYSRWGYTF. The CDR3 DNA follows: TGTGCCAGCAGTTACTCGCGTTGGGGCTACACCTTC.

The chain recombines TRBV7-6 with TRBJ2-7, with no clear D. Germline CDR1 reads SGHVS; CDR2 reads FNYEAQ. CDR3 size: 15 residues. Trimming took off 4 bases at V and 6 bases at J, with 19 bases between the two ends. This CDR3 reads CASSSLDAKPTEQYF. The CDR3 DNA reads TGTGCCAGCAGCTCCTTGGATGCTAAGCCTACCGAGCAGTACTTC.

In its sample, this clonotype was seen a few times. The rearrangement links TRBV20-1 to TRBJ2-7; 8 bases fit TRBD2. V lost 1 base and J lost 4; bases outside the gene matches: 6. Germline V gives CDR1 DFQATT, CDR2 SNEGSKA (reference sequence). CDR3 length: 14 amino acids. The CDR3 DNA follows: TGCAGTGCTAGAGGGTCCGCGGGAGGATACGAGCAGTACTTC. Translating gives CSARGSAGGYEQYF.